Sequencing of this TCR beta chain was carried out in a study of blood T cell repertoires in COVID-19. Whole-study context: Material from acute and convalescent COVID-19 was sourced from the United States, Italy and Spain. T cells, B-cell-depleted T cells, or PBMCs provided the cDNA or gDNA that served as material.

Original data processing: Reference gene primer amplification gave estimated nucleated cell counts. The table came from immunoSEQ multiplex PCR; TCRdb's copy has only in-frame clones and leaves some out. That table is the source of V, J and clone size, and D and trimming were worked out from the DNA. The sample records 270,000 or so clones, 82% being singletons. The CDR3 has 14 amino acids. CDR1 MNHEY and CDR2 SVGAGI come from the germline V gene. V gave up 6 bases and J gave up 0 bases, with 11 bases separating them. V is TRBV6-5 and J is TRBJ1-1; D is unclear. Sequencing used peripheral blood. The clonotype originates from a woman under 30 with acute or convalescent COVID-19. The CDR3 bases are TGTGCCAGCAGGCCCCGGCGGGTGAACACTGAAGCTTTCTTT. It encodes CASRPRRVNTEAFF.